This TCR beta chain was captured in a study of shared clonotypes between healthy human individuals. Donors included only healthy HIV-negative adults lacking recent acute infections or vaccinations. Germline V gene data show CDR1 as SGHNT and CDR2 as YYREEE (reference sequence). The CDR3 is 14 amino acids. The V end was cut by 2 bases, the J end by 2 bases, with 11 bases between. Only in-frame clones appear in the TCRdb table, and some are missing; sequencing was by immunoSEQ multiplex PCR. The table has over 400,000 clones, approximately 80% seen once; the top ten hold around 12%. The J gene is TRBJ2-7, the V gene TRBV5-4; possibly TRBD1 for D (5 bases). This TCR was recovered from a woman aged 40 to 55 in good health. Some clones in this sample may be carry-over from other donors' samples. Sequencing was performed on PBMCs. Written as DNA, the CDR3 is TGTGCCAGCAGCTTTGGCGACAGAGCCTACGAGCAGTACTTC. Its translation is CASSFGDRAYEQYF.